The next 13 T cell receptor beta chains were all read from a single sample in a study of cytomegalovirus exposure and HLA in healthy donors. The PCR used 60 Vbeta and 13 Jbeta primers. Generated by immunoSEQ multiplex PCR, the TCRdb table keeps only in-frame clones and is missing some. The table includes around 110,000 clones, around 72% detected once. The sequenced sample was PBMCs. These receptors all stem from a woman between 40 and 50 years old in good health and CMV-seropositive.

The chain couples TRBV11-2 to TRBJ2-7, with TRBD1 identical over 7 bases. Per the germline V gene, CDR1 is SGHAT and CDR2 is FQNNGV. Unmatched junction bases numbered 10, after V lost 2 bases and J lost 3 bases. The CDR3 is made up of 16 amino acids. CDR3 protein: CASSLNPGTAHYEQYF. The DNA of the CDR3 is TGTGCCAGCAGCTTAAATCCTGGGACAGCTCACTACGAGCAGTACTTC.

This clone has only one observation. V is TRBV4-1 and J is TRBJ2-3; 10 bases match TRBD1. Losses at the gene ends were 8 bases for V and 3 bases for J; bases not matched to a gene: 8. There are 15 residues in the CDR3. Germline V CDR1 and CDR2: MGHRA, YSYEKL. The CDR3 DNA reads as TGCGCCAGCGCCGAGACAGGGGGCCGGACAGATACGCAGTATTTT. Protein product: CASAETGGRTDTQYF.

This clone has a count of ten or more. The gene calls are TRBV13 and TRBJ1-2; no reliable D call. V was shortened by 3 bases and J by 0 bases, with 8 bases between the two germline ends. This CDR3 has 14 residues. Germline V gene data show CDR1 as PRHDT and CDR2 as FYEKMQ (reference sequence). The CDR3 loop is CASSLGRPNYGYTF. The CDR3 DNA reads TGTGCCAGCAGCTTGGGGAGGCCTAACTATGGCTACACCTTC.

This chain connects TRBV21-1 to TRBJ2-5; TRBD1 is the table's D call, not checked against the DNA. TRBV21-1 is reported as a pseudogene. CDR3 length equals 17 residues. CDR3 coding DNA: TGTGCCAGCAGCAAAGAACCAGGGGGTCCGGGTGGAGAGACCCAGTACTTC. Protein product: CASSKEPGGPGGETQYF.

The chain recombines TRBV6-1 with TRBJ2-7; D unclear. The V end was cut by 5 bases, the J end by 6 bases, with 8 bases between. The CDR3 loop spans 11 amino acids. The germline V gene has CDR1 MNHNS and CDR2 SASEGT. The CDR3 nucleotides read TGTGCCAGCAGTCCCCGCAGCGAGCAGTACTTC. Encoded protein: CASSPRSEQYF.

The chain uses TRBV25-1 and TRBJ2-5, with 7 bases aligning to TRBD2. Germline-derived CDR1 and CDR2 are MGHDK and SYGVNS. This CDR3 is built from 15 residues. V shed 0 bases, J shed 7 bases, and the junction held 8 bases outside the gene matches. For the CDR3, the DNA is TGTGCCAGCAGTGAATATCTTGTAGGGGAGGGGACCCAGTACTTC. This codes for CASSEYLVGEGTQYF.

The chain is built from TRBV29-1 and TRBJ2-1; TRBD2 aligns across 7 bases. Trimming took 3 bases from V and 3 from J; bases not matched to a gene: 8. The germline CDR1 and CDR2 sequences are SQVTM and ANQGSEA. CDR3 size: 15 residues. The CDR3 sequence is CSVDGEGRNYNEQFF. The CDR3 coding sequence is TGCAGCGTTGACGGGGAGGGGCGGAACTACAATGAGCAGTTCTTC.

With respect to this clone: One end of the junction does not line up with germline, which may come from a read error. V usage is TRBV7-7 and J usage is TRBJ1-3; D not certain. Germline V gene sequence: CDR1 SSHAT, CDR2 FNYEAQ (reference sequence). The CDR3 totals 15 residues. CDR3 nucleotide sequence: TGTGCTAGCAGCTCTAGGACTGGTGCTGGAAACACCATATATTTT. It translates to CASSSRTGAGNTIYF.

The rearrangement uses TRBV29-1 and TRBJ1-2; D is ambiguous. Germline-derived CDR1 and CDR2 are SQVTM and ANQGSEA. The ends were cut back, 5 bases at V and 5 bases at J, with 15 bases in the middle. The CDR3 covers 13 residues. The CDR3, as DNA: TGCAGCGTTCCCGCGGATGGGTTTTATGGCTACACCTTC. Translation gives CSVPADGFYGYTF.

This clone was observed once. V and J are TRBV25-1 and TRBJ1-2; D is uncertain. The CDR3 has 14 residues. The germline V gene has CDR1 MGHDK and CDR2 SYGVNS. Trimming took off 3 bases at V and 6 bases at J, with 14 bases between the two ends. The CDR3 DNA reads TGTGCCAGCAGTGATGGGTACAGCAAGAATGGCTACACCTTC. The encoded protein is CASSDGYSKNGYTF.

This chain uses TRBV6-6 with TRBJ1-2, with a tentative D call TRBD1 (5 bases). Germline V lookup: CDR1 MNHNY, CDR2 SVGAGI (reference sequence). Trimming took 9 bases from V and 8 from J, leaving 19 bases between them. CDR3 length: 13 residues. The CDR3 sequence: CASTTVPALGYTF. The CDR3 DNA sequence: TGTGCCAGTACGACAGTACCAGCCTTGGGCTACACCTTC.

This clone was detected only once. V gene TRBV5-1 combines with J gene TRBJ1-1; D remains unclear. The CDR3 length is 14 residues. CDR1 and CDR2 from the germline V gene are SGHRS and YFSETQ. Trimming pared 4 bases from V and 3 bases from J, leaving 13 bases between. The CDR3 DNA is TGCGCCAGCAGCCCCAGCGTTTTGGACACTGAAGCTTTCTTT. Translated, it gives CASSPSVLDTEAFF.

This clone was found a few times. V is TRBV5-6 and J is TRBJ1-1; possible D gene TRBD1, 6 bases. The V end was cut by 4 bases, the J end by 0 bases, with 13 bases between. Germline values: CDR1 SGHDT, CDR2 YYEEEE. The CDR3 extends over 15 amino acids. The CDR3 sequence: CASSTRQEMNTEAFF. CDR3 bases: TGTGCCAGCAGCACTCGACAGGAGATGAACACTGAAGCTTTCTTT.